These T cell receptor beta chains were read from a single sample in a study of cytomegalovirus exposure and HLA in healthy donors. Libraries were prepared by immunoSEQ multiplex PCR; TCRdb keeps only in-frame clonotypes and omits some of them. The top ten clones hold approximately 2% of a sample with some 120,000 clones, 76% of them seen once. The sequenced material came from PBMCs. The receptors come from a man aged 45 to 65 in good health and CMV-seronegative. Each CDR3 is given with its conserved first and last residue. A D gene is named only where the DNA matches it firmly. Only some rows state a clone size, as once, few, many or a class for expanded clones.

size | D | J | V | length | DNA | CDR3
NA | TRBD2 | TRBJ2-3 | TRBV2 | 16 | TGTGCCAGCAGGGCGATGGGGGGGACTACTGGGGATACGCAGTATTTT | CASRAMGGTTGDTQYF
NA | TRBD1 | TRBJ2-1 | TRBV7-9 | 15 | TGTGCCAGCAGCCACCCGGGACAGGGTAGGAATGAGCAGTTCTTC | CASSHPGQGRNEQFF
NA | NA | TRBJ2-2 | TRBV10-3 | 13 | TGTGCCATCGGGGCAGACGGGACCGGGGAGCTGTTTTTT | CAIGADGTGELFF
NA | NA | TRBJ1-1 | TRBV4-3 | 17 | TGCGCCAGCAGCCAAGGGTTTGGGTTAGGAGATAGGACTGAAGCTTTCTTT | CASSQGFGLGDRTEAFF
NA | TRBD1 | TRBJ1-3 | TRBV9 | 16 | TGTGCCAGCTCGGGACAGGGCTTTTTCTCTGGAAACACCATATATTTT | CASSGQGFFSGNTIYF
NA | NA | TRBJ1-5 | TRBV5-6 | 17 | TGTGCCAGCAGCTTGGGATTAAGGGGGAAAGAAGATCAGCCCCAGCATTTT | CASSLGLRGKEDQPQHF
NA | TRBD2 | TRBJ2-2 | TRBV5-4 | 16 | TGTGCCAGCAGCCCCCCGGGACTAGCGGGGGGCGGGGAGCTGTTTTTT | CASSPPGLAGGGELFF
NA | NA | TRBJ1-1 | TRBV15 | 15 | TGTGCCACCAGCAGATTCGTAGGGGAGAACACTGAAGCTTTCTTT | CATSRFVGENTEAFF
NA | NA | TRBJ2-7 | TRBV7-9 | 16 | TGTTCCAGCAGCCCTACGGTCGACGATCGGGGTCGGGAGCAGTACTTC | CSSSPTVDDRGREQYF
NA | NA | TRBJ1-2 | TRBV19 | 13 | TGTGCCAGTCGCCGACTGGCAGGGGATGGCTACACCTTC | CASRRLAGDGYTF
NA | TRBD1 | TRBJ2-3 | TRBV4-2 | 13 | TGTGCCAGCAGCCAAGGAGGGGGCGATACGCAGTATTTT | CASSQGGGDTQYF
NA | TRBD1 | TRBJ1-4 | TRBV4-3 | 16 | TGCGCCAGCAGCCCGCTCCCAGGGGGGTTAGGTGAAAAACTGTTTTTT | CASSPLPGGLGEKLFF
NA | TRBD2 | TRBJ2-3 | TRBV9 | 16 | TGTGCCAGCAGCCCACGGGTAGCGGGCGTCACAGATACGCAGTATTTT | CASSPRVAGVTDTQYF
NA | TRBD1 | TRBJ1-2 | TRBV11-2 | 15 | TGTGCCAGCAGCTTAGATCACGAGGGGGCGCGTGGCTACACCTTC | CASSLDHEGARGYTF
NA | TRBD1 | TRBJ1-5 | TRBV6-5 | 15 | TGTGCCAGCAGTGGGAGGACAGGGGGTCATCAGCCCCAGCATTTT | CASSGRTGGHQPQHF
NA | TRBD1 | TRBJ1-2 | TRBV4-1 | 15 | TGCGCCAGCAGCCAAGGGACAGGCGTAGGCTATGGCTACACCTTC | CASSQGTGVGYGYTF
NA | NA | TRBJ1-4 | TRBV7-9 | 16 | TGTGCCAGCAGCCCCCGAGGCAGTACAACTAATGAAAAACTGTTTTTT | CASSPRGSTTNEKLFF
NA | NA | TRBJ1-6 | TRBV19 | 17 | TGTGCCAGTAGTCATGGAGCTCGAGTAGTATCCAATTCACCCCTCCACTTT | CASSHGARVVSNSPLHF
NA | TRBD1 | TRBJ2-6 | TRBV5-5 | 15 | TGTGCCAGCAGCTTTCAGGGGGTGGGGGCCAACGTCCTGACTTTC | CASSFQGVGANVLTF
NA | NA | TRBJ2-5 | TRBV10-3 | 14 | TGTGCCATCGGGGACACTAGATTAGGAGAGACCCAGTACTTC | CAIGDTRLGETQYF
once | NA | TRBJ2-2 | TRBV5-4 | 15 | TGTGCCAGCAGCTTGCAGGGAGGTGGGACCGGGGAGCTGTTTTTT | CASSLQGGGTGELFF
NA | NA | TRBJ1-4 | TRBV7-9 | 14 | TGTTCCAGCAGCCTTGGGTCAGGAAGGGAAAAACTGTTTTTT | CSSSLGSGREKLFF
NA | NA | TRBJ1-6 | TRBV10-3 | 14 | TGTGCCATCAGTGTGCGGCAGATTCCTGCACCCCTCCACTTT | CAISVRQIPAPLHF
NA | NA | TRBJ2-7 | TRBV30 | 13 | TGTGCCTGGAGTGTAAATGAAGGACTAAGGCAGTACTTC | CAWSVNEGLRQYF
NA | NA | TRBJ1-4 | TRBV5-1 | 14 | TGCGCCAGCAGCCGAGACACGAGTAATGAAAAACTGTTTTTT | CASSRDTSNEKLFF
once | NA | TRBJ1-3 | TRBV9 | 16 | TGTGCCAGCAGCGAACGCACAGGGATCTCTGGAAACACCATATATTTT | CASSERTGISGNTIYF
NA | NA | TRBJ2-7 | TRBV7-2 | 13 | TGTGCCAGCAGCTTAGAACCCACGGGGGAGCAGTACTTC | CASSLEPTGEQYF
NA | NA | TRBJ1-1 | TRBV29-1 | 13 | TGCAGCGTTGGCGGGAGCTCAGGCCCAGAAGCTTTCTTT | CSVGGSSGPEAFF
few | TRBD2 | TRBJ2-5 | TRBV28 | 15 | TGTGCCAGCAGTCCCTCCATTAGCGGGGTCGCGACCCAGTACTTC | CASSPSISGVATQYF
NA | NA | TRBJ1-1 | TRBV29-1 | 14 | TGCAGCGTTGAAGATCCGGTTGGGGGGAAAGAAGCTTTCTTT | CSVEDPVGGKEAFF
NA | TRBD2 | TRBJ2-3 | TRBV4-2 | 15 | TGTGCCAGCAGCCAAGGTAGCGGGGCCGGAGATACGCAGTATTTT | CASSQGSGAGDTQYF
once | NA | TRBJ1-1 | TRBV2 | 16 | TGTGCCAGCAGCGATCCTACAGGGTGGGGGAACACTGAAGCTTTCTTT | CASSDPTGWGNTEAFF
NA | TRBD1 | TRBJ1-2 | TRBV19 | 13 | TGTGCCAGTACCCCGACAGGGGGAAATGGCTACACCTTC | CASTPTGGNGYTF
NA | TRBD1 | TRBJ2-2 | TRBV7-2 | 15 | TGTGCCAGCAGACCCGGGACAGGGAGAACCGGGGAGCTGTTTTTT | CASRPGTGRTGELFF
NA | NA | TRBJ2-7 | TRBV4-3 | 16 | TGCGCCAGCAGCCGAAGTTCGGGGGACTCCGCCTACGAGCAGTACTTC | CASSRSSGDSAYEQYF
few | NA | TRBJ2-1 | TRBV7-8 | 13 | TGTGCCAGCAGCTTAGCGTCGGGTAGGGAGCAGTTCTTC | CASSLASGREQFF
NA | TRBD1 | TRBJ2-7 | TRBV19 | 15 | TGTGCCAGTAGTGAGGTGCCCAGGGGGACGAACGAGCAGTACTTC | CASSEVPRGTNEQYF
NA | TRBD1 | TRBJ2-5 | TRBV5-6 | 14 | TGTGCCAGCAGCAGACAGACAGGGTATGAGACCCAGTACTTC | CASSRQTGYETQYF
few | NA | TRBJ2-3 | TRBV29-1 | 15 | TGCAGCGCCTACGTTACGGCGGTTAGTCCAGATACGCAGTATTTT | CSAYVTAVSPDTQYF
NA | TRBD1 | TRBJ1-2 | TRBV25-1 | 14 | TGTGCCAGCAGATACACCGGGACAGGGAATGGCTACACCTTC | CASRYTGTGNGYTF
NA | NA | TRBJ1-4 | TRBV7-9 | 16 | TGTTCCAGCAGTTCGTCAGCCGGGAGCAAAAATGAAAAACTGTTTTTT | CSSSSSAGSKNEKLFF
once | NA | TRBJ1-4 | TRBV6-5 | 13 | TGTGCCAGCAGTTCCGGGTATAATGAAAAACTGTTTTTT | CASSSGYNEKLFF
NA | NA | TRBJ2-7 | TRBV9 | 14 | TGTGCCAGCAGCGTAGATCCGGACACCTACGAGCAGTACTTC | CASSVDPDTYEQYF
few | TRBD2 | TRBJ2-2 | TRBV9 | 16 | TGTGCCAGCAGCGTAGGGGGACTAGCAGAAACCGGGGAGCTGTTTTTT | CASSVGGLAETGELFF
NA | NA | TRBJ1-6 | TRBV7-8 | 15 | TGTGCCAGCAGCTTTGAGACAGCCACAAATTCGCCCCTCCACTTT | CASSFETATNSPLHF
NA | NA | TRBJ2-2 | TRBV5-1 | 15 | TGCGCCAGCAGCTTTTTCCTTCCTGGCGGCGGGGAGCTGTTTTTT | CASSFFLPGGGELFF
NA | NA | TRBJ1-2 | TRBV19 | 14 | TGTGCCAGTAGTATAGATCGCGGGATCTATGGCTACACCTTC | CASSIDRGIYGYTF
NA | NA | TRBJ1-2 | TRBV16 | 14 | TGTGCCAGCAGCCAATCGTCAGGGAACTATGGCTACACCTTC | CASSQSSGNYGYTF